Described below is a single T cell receptor (beta chain) sequence and its context. No antigen is known for it. The data are from a study of cytomegalovirus exposure and HLA in healthy donors. Study overall: Caucasian-associated ancestry cluster membership applied to just over 80% of a few hundred genotyped donors. General study findings and limits: Common viral pathogens (according to a later analysis) appeared linked to several of the most significant clusters. In a later analysis, specific HLA alleles were associated with 15,000 to 20,000 TCR beta sequences at a 0.05 false discovery rate. TCR beta V- and J-gene trimming was later associated with a missense DCLRE1C variant.

Both 60 Vbeta primers and 13 Jbeta primers went into the PCR. Libraries were prepared by immunoSEQ multiplex PCR; TCRdb keeps only in-frame clonotypes and omits some of them. Of roughly 100,000 clones listed, about 83% are singletons. This CDR3 region has 12 residues. With 3 bases removed from V and 1 base from J, the gap between germline ends came to 3 bases. The V gene's germline CDR1 is KGHSH and CDR2 LQKENI. This clonotype was obtained from a female donor in good health and CMV-seropositive. The V and J genes are TRBV18 and TRBJ1-1, with no clear D. Source material: PBMCs. For the CDR3, the DNA is TGTGCCAGCTCACCCCAGAACACTGAAGCTTTCTTT. Protein: CASSPQNTEAFF. Full variable domain (outside the CDR3, taken from reference TRBV18 and TRBJ1-1): NAGVMQNPRHLVRRRGQEARLRCSPMKGHSHVYWYRQLPEEGLKFMVYLQKENIIDESGMPKERFSAEFPKEGPSILRIQQVVRGDSAAYFCASSPQNTEAFFGQGTRLTVV.